These T cell receptor beta chains were read from a single sample in a study of identical twins. TCRdb re-called the 5' RACE reads through MiXCR, storing one row per CDR3 protein. The table includes 650,000 to 800,000 distinct CDR3 sequences, 8.6% detected once. The data were also submitted as part of a second study, on yellow fever vaccine responses in identical twins.

Material: PBMCs. The source of these receptors is a woman in her late teens or twenties in good health. CDR3s include the opening cysteine and the closing phenylalanine or tryptophan. D genes are given only for firm matches. A clone size is listed for some rows: how often the clone was seen (once, few, many), or a class if it is expanded.

>.|TRBV7-9|TRBJ2-3|.
TGTGCCAGCAGCTTGAATTGGGATAGAGTCGGGGATACGCAGTATTTT
CASSLNWDRVGDTQYF
>TRBD2|TRBV7-8|TRBJ2-5|.
TGTGCCAGCAGCTACCTAGCGGGGGCCCAAGAGACCCAGTACTTC
CASSYLAGAQETQYF
>TRBD2|TRBV20-1|TRBJ2-1|few
TGCAGTGCTAGAGATCAACTAGCGGGGGGCCGGAGTATAGGTAATGAGCAGTTCTTC
CSARDQLAGGRSIGNEQFF
>TRBD2|TRBV28|TRBJ2-7|.
TGTGCCAGCAGTTTAACTCCACTAGCGCACGAGCAGTACTTC
CASSLTPLAHEQYF
>TRBD1|TRBV7-9|TRBJ2-7|.
TGTGCCACCCCGATTTGGGACAGCATCTACGAGCAGTACTTC
CATPIWDSIYEQYF
>TRBD2|TRBV7-2|TRBJ2-3|few
TGTGCCAGCAGCTTAGCTAGCGGGAGGTCAGATACGCAGTATTTT
CASSLASGRSDTQYF
>.|TRBV20-1|TRBJ2-2|few
TGCAGTGCTAGAGACCCTCGGGGAACCGGGGAGCTGTTTTTT
CSARDPRGTGELFF
>.|TRBV7-9|TRBJ2-5|many
TGTGCCAGCAGCCTCGAGACCCAGTACTTC
CASSLETQYF
>TRBD1|TRBV24-1|TRBJ2-1|.
TGTGCCACCAGTGATTCCGGGACAGGGGGCCGTGAGCAGTTCTTC
CATSDSGTGGREQFF
>.|TRBV14|TRBJ2-7|many
TGTGCCAGCAGCCACGGAACCTACGAGCAGTACTTC
CASSHGTYEQYF
>.|TRBV6-4|TRBJ1-1|few
TGTGCCAGCAGTGAGAGCCACCTGGGCACTGAAGCTTTCTTT
CASSESHLGTEAFF
>TRBD1|TRBV28|TRBJ2-7|.
TGTGCCAGCAGTGGCGGGGACAGGGCTCGGCTAGTTTCCTACGAGCAGTACTTC
CASSGGDRARLVSYEQYF
>.|TRBV19|TRBJ2-4|few
TGTGCCAGTAACAGACCGGGAGACAAAAACATTCAGTACTTC
CASNRPGDKNIQYF
>.|TRBV12-3/TRBV12-4|TRBJ2-2|many
TGTGCCAGCGTCGGGCTGTTAGCCCTGACTGGGGAGCTGTTTTTT
CASVGLLALTGELFF
>.|TRBV6-2/TRBV6-3|TRBJ2-7|.
TGTGCCAGCAGCAACAGGGTCCCCTACGAGCAGTACTTC
CASSNRVPYEQYF
>.|TRBV11-2|TRBJ2-5|many
TGTGCCAGCAGCGGGGTGGGGGAGACCCAGTACTTC
CASSGVGETQYF
>TRBD1|TRBV24-1|TRBJ2-5|.
TGTGCCACCAGTGATCCCCGGGACAGGGGAAAAGAGACCCAGTACTTC
CATSDPRDRGKETQYF
>TRBD1|TRBV12-3/TRBV12-4|TRBJ2-3|.
TGTGCCAGCAGTCCCGGGACAGGGGGCGGGACAGATACGCAGTATTTT
CASSPGTGGGTDTQYF
>TRBD1|TRBV11-2|TRBJ1-2|.
TGTGCCAGCAGCTTATTGACAGGGCCCTCGGGTTATGGCTACACCTTC
CASSLLTGPSGYGYTF
>.|TRBV4-3|TRBJ2-1|few
TGCGCCAGCAGCCAAGATCCGGGAGGGGGCGGTTGGGTTGAGCAGTTCTTC
CASSQDPGGGGWVEQFF
>.|TRBV20-1|TRBJ2-2|many
TGCAGTGCTAGAGATTCCCCAGGGCGTAAAAACACCGGGGAGCTGTTTTTT
CSARDSPGRKNTGELFF
>TRBD2|TRBV6-1|TRBJ2-1|few
TGTGCCAGCAGTCCGGGACTAGCCTTCAATGAGCAGTTCTTC
CASSPGLAFNEQFF
>TRBD2|TRBV15|TRBJ2-7|.
TGTGCCACCAGCATACTAGCGGGAGGGGGTTACGAGCAGTACTTC
CATSILAGGGYEQYF
>TRBD1|TRBV9|TRBJ1-4|many
TGTGCCAGCAGCCCACTACAGGGGGCATACGAAAAACTGTTTTTT
CASSPLQGAYEKLFF
>.|TRBV21-1|TRBJ2-7|few
TGTGCCAGCAGCAAACAACAGGGACAGCTTCAGTACTTC
CASSKQQGQLQYF
>TRBD2|TRBV6-4|TRBJ2-1|few
TGTGCCAGCAGACCCTTAGCGGGTATGGGCAATGAGCAGTTCTTC
CASRPLAGMGNEQFF
>.|TRBV2|TRBJ1-2|few
TGTGCCAGCAGTCCCGGGACCTCCGGCTACACCTTC
CASSPGTSGYTF
>TRBD2|TRBV7-9|TRBJ2-1|few
TGTGCCAGCAGCTCCGGACTAGCGGGGGGGGTGGACAATGAGCAGTTCTTC
CASSSGLAGGVDNEQFF
>TRBD2|TRBV20-1|TRBJ2-1|few
TGCAGTGCCCGACTAGCGGGAGGTGTCTATGAGCAGTTCTTC
CSARLAGGVYEQFF
>.|TRBV3-1|TRBJ2-2|many
TGTGCCAGCAGCCCTTCGTTGGGGTTTAACACCGGGGAGCTGTTTTTT
CASSPSLGFNTGELFF
>TRBD1|TRBV5-1|TRBJ1-2|many
TGCGCCAGCGCCTCCGGGACAGGGGGCGATGGCTACACCTTC
CASASGTGGDGYTF
>.|TRBV29-1|TRBJ2-7|many
TGCAGCGTTGTGCTCGGATACGAGCAGTACTTC
CSVVLGYEQYF
>.|TRBV10-2|TRBJ2-1|many
TGCGCCAGCAGGGCACCCTACAATGAGCAGTTCTTC
CASRAPYNEQFF
>.|TRBV20-1|TRBJ2-7|.
TGCAGTGCTAAAGGACAACCAAGCTCCTACGAGCAGTACTTC
CSAKGQPSSYEQYF
>.|TRBV11-2|TRBJ1-1|few
TGTGCCAGCAGCTTGCTTACCCAACTACAGGGGAACACTGAAGCTTTCTTT
CASSLLTQLQGNTEAFF
>TRBD2|TRBV12-3/TRBV12-4|TRBJ2-7|.
TGTGCCAGCAAAAAAACCGGGACTAGCACCTACGAGCAGTACTTC
CASKKTGTSTYEQYF
>TRBD2|TRBV5-1|TRBJ2-2|few
TGCGCCAGCAGCCCAACTCTAGCGGGGGGGGACACCGGGGAGCTGTTTTTT
CASSPTLAGGDTGELFF
>.|TRBV7-2|TRBJ2-7|.
TGTGCCACCCGGTGGGGGGGGGCGTCCGAGCAGTACTTC
CATRWGGASEQYF
>.|TRBV7-3|TRBJ2-7|.
TGTGCCAGCAGCCCAGCTCCAGGGGTCTCCTACGAGCAGTACTTC
CASSPAPGVSYEQYF
>TRBD2|TRBV6-2/TRBV6-3|TRBJ2-1|many
TGTGCCAGCAGGCCCAGACTAGCGAACAATGAGCAGTTCTTC
CASRPRLANNEQFF
>TRBD1|TRBV7-6|TRBJ2-7|many
TGTGCCAGCAGCTTAGCTACCGGACAGGGGTCCAGCTCCTACGAGCAGTACTTC
CASSLATGQGSSSYEQYF
>.|TRBV24-1|TRBJ2-1|.
TGTGCCACCAGTAAAGGGAGAAAGGGAGTAGGGTACAATGAGCAGTTCTTC
CATSKGRKGVGYNEQFF
>TRBD2|TRBV7-2|TRBJ2-4|many
TGTGCCAGCAGCCCGACCGGGGGGGCCCTAGCCAAAAACATTCAGTACTTC
CASSPTGGALAKNIQYF
>.|TRBV7-9|TRBJ1-1|many
TGTGCCAGCAGCCTCGTGGACCTTGAAGCTTTCTTT
CASSLVDLEAFF
>.|TRBV7-9|TRBJ2-6|few
TGTGCCAGCAGCCGGACACAGTCTGGGGCCAACGTCCTGACTTTC
CASSRTQSGANVLTF
>TRBD2|TRBV15|TRBJ2-1|many
TGTGCCACCAGCAGAGAATGGGCACTAGCGGGGGGGCGTCTAGTTTTTAATGAGCAGTTCTTC
CATSREWALAGGRLVFNEQFF
>TRBD1|TRBV29-1|TRBJ2-2|many
TGCAGCGGGACCGGGACAGACATCACCGGGGAGCTGTTTTTT
CSGTGTDITGELFF
>.|TRBV28|TRBJ2-3|.
TGTGCCAGCAGGCCCTCCCACACAGATACGCAGTATTTT
CASRPSHTDTQYF
>TRBD1|TRBV9|TRBJ1-4|many
TGTGCCAGCAGCGTAGAGGGACAGAATGAAAAACTGTTTTTT
CASSVEGQNEKLFF
>.|TRBV2|TRBJ2-7|few
TGTGCCAGCAGTGAAGCGAACAGGCCAAAAAACGAGCAGTACTTC
CASSEANRPKNEQYF
>.|TRBV9|TRBJ2-5|few
TGTGCCAGCAGCGCTCCTGGGCAGGGTGAGACCCAGTACTTC
CASSAPGQGETQYF